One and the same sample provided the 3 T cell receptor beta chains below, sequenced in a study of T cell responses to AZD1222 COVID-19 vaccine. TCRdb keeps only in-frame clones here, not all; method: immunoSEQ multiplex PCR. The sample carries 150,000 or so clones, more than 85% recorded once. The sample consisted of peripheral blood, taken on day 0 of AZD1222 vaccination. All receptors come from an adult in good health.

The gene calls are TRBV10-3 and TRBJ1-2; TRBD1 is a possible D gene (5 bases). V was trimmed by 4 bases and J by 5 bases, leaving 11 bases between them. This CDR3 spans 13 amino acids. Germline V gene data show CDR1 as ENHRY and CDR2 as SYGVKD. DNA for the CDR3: TGTGCCATCAGTGCAGGCCGGGGGTATGGCTACACCTTC. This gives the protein CAISAGRGYGYTF.

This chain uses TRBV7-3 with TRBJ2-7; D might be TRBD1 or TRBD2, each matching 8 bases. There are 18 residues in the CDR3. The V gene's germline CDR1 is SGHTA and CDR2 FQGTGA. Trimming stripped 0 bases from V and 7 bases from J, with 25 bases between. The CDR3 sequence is CASSLTAGGQGEFGEQYF. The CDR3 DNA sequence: TGTGCCAGCAGCTTAACTGCGGGAGGACAGGGAGAGTTTGGGGAGCAGTACTTC.

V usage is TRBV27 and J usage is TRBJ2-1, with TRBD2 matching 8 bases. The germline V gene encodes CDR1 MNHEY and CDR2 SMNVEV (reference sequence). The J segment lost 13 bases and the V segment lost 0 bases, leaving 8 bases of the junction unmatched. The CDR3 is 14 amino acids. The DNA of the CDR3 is TGTGCCAGCAGTTTATCTGGAGCGGGAGCGTCCCAGTTCTTC. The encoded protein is CASSLSGAGASQFF.